This T cell receptor beta chain was identified during a study of patients and donors after allogeneic stem cell transplantation (dated by TCRdb to 2018 to 2021). The library was made by RT-PCR. Sequencing took place on a NextSeq 550. Using fastp trimming at Q25 and MiXCR clonotype assembly, TCRdb reanalyzed the public sequencing data and kept in-frame beta chains. Every entry covers one CDR3 protein and lists the most common genes and DNA from its rows. This sample has approximately 170,000 distinct CDR3 sequences in its table, and 24% of those were observed once. The ten top clones hold roughly 26% of the sample. The CDR3 covers 14 residues, taking in both the cysteine and the phenylalanine. Of the read, only the CDR3 DNA is kept; its 42 bases are in frame from base 1. From V the trimming removes 3 bases and from J it removes 5 bases, while the gene matches leave 4 bases of the junction unaccounted for. From the germline V gene, CDR1 is ENHRY and CDR2 is SYGVKD.

Notes on this clonotype: The specificity of this receptor is unknown. No base qualities exist here, and no much larger clone lies one base off it.

The chain employs TRBV10-3 and TRBJ2-3, and TRBD2 aligns with 8 junction nucleotides. This clonotype was obtained from a human donor who was either an allogeneic HSCT recipient or a stem cell or donor lymphocyte infusion donor (not recorded which). It is not recorded whose cells these are; they may come from a transplant donor. The material sequenced was blood, either unsorted or a sorted T cell fraction (not recorded which). This receptor carries the CDR3 CAISDSGVRDTQYF. The nucleotide sequence is TGTGCCATCAGTGATAGCGGGGTTAGAGATACGCAGTATTTT.